The 13 T cell receptor beta chains below all came from one sample that was sequenced in a study of cytomegalovirus exposure and HLA in healthy donors. PCR employed 60 Vbeta and 13 Jbeta primers. This table comes from immunoSEQ multiplex PCR, and its TCRdb copy is limited to in-frame clones, with some not included. The sample gives around 100,000 clones, roughly three quarters of which show up once; approximately 3% is in the top ten. Sequencing input: PBMCs. All receptors derive from a woman under 30 in good health and CMV-seropositive.

This clone was picked up one time. The rearrangement joins TRBV19 to TRBJ1-2; 8 nucleotides agree with TRBD1. This CDR3 spans 12 amino acids. V gave up 6 bases and J gave up 4 bases; unmatched junction bases: 1. Germline values: CDR1 LNHDA, CDR2 SQIVND (reference sequence). The CDR3 nucleotides read TGTGCCAGTAGGGGACAGGCCTATGGCTACACCTTC. It specifies CASRGQAYGYTF.

The V gene is TRBV6-5, the J gene TRBJ2-1, with TRBD2 identical over 13 bases. This CDR3 has 16 amino acids. Germline loops: CDR1 MNHEY, CDR2 SVGAGI. J lost 7 bases, V lost 2 bases, and 5 bases had no gene match. CDR3 residues: CASSYPRTSGRNEQFF. CDR3 coding DNA: TGTGCCAGCAGTTACCCAAGGACTAGCGGGAGAAATGAGCAGTTCTTC.

The rearrangement uses TRBV7-9 and TRBJ2-1, with TRBD2 matching over 13 bases. The CDR3 extends over 16 amino acids. Unmatched junction bases numbered 8, after V lost 4 bases and J lost 8 bases. The germline V gene has CDR1 SEHNR and CDR2 FQNEAQ (reference sequence). CDR3 nucleotides: TGTGCCAGCAGCTCTCCTGGACTAGCGGGAGCATATGAGCAGTTCTTC. It specifies CASSSPGLAGAYEQFF.

The V gene is TRBV6-5, the J gene TRBJ1-1, with TRBD1 matching over 10 bases. Germline loops: CDR1 MNHEY, CDR2 SVGAGI. The CDR3 loop spans 14 amino acids. V shed 4 bases, J shed 6 bases, and the junction held 5 bases outside the gene matches. The CDR3 coding sequence is TGTGCCAGCAGTTCGGACAGGGGGAGAGCTGAAGCTTTCTTT. Translating it yields CASSSDRGRAEAFF.

This clone was counted a single time. The chain joins TRBV11-2 to TRBJ1-5, with 7 bases identical to TRBD1. Losses at the gene ends were 5 bases for V and 1 base for J; bases not matched to a gene: 14. Germline V gene sequence: CDR1 SGHAT, CDR2 FQNNGV. CDR3 length: 18 amino acids. For the CDR3, the DNA is TGTGCCAGCAGCCCAAGTAGGGGGCGTAAGGGGAGCAATCAGCCCCAGCATTTT. This translates into CASSPSRGRKGSNQPQHF.

Only one count was recorded for this clone. The chain couples TRBV11-3 to TRBJ2-5; TRBD1 aligns across 8 bases. The length of the CDR3 is 13 residues. Germline V lookup: CDR1 SGHNT, CDR2 YENEEA. The V and J ends lost 5 bases and 7 bases, in that order; junction bases with no gene match: 6. CDR3 in DNA: TGTGCCAGCAGCCCGCGACAGGGGTGGACCCAGTACTTC. Protein: CASSPRQGWTQYF. The full variable domain, with the rest looked up from reference TRBV11-3 and TRBJ2-5, is EAGVVQSPRYKIIEKKQPVAFWCNPISGHNTLYWYLQNLGQGPELLIRYENEEAVDDSQLPKDRFSAERLKGVDSTLKIQPAELGDSAVYLCASSPRQGWTQYFGPGTRLLVL.

The rearrangement joins TRBV7-2 to TRBJ1-2, with D perhaps TRBD1 (6 bases). The germline V and J ends were trimmed by 6 bases and 8 bases, with 19 bases remaining between them. The CDR3 has 14 residues. CDR1 and CDR2 from the germline V gene are SGHTA and FQGNSA. CDR3 sequence reads: CASRSYQGTMGYTF. CDR3 sequence (DNA): TGTGCCAGCAGATCATACCAGGGGACGATGGGCTACACCTTC.

The CDR3, as DNA: TGCGCCAGCAGCCCCGTGACAGTGACGAACACCGGGGAGCTGTTTTTT. Amino acids: CASSPVTVTNTGELFF. The chain carries TRBV5-1 and TRBJ2-2; D perhaps matches TRBD1 (5 bases). The CDR3 loop spans 16 amino acids. Germline values: CDR1 SGHRS, CDR2 YFSETQ. V lost 4 bases, J lost 0 bases, and 13 bases lay in between.

The V gene is TRBV10-2, the J gene TRBJ1-1; no clear D gene. V was shortened by 7 bases and J by 4 bases, with 13 bases between the two germline ends. This CDR3 is built from 13 residues. CDR1 and CDR2 from the germline V gene are WSHSY and SAAADI. CDR3 protein: CASMVSAGTEAFF. CDR3 coding DNA: TGCGCCAGCATGGTTTCTGCGGGCACTGAAGCTTTCTTT.

This clone was recorded once. The V call is TRBV18, the J call TRBJ2-7; 7 bases fit TRBD1. The germline V gene encodes CDR1 KGHSH and CDR2 LQKENI. This CDR3 has 15 amino acids. Germline trimming cut 5 bases from V and 0 bases from J; bases unmatched to any gene: 7. CDR3 sequence: CASSVDRASSYEQYF. In nucleotides, the CDR3 is TGTGCCAGCTCAGTCGACAGGGCTAGCTCCTACGAGCAGTACTTC.

The V and J genes are TRBV5-6 and TRBJ1-1; D not resolved. In germline, CDR1 is SGHDT, CDR2 YYEEEE. The CDR3 loop spans 13 amino acids. V lost 1 base and J lost 5, with 9 bases in between. The CDR3: CASSLTGKTEAFF. In DNA, the CDR3 is TGTGCCAGCAGCTTGACGGGGAAAACTGAAGCTTTCTTT.

The chain joins TRBV6-5 to TRBJ1-2; 8 bases align to TRBD1. V was clipped by 5 bases and J by 4 bases; unmatched bases: 6. The CDR3 runs 14 residues. Germline V gene lookup returns CDR1 MNHEY and CDR2 SVGAGI. CDR3 nucleotide sequence: TGTGCCAGCAGTAAGGACAGGGAGGGCTATGGCTACACCTTC. Its protein is CASSKDREGYGYTF.

V and J are TRBV6-5 and TRBJ1-2; maybe TRBD1 (5 bases). V was shortened by 8 bases and J by 7 bases, with 14 bases between the two germline ends. Germline CDR1 reads MNHEY; CDR2 reads SVGAGI. The CDR3 extends over 12 amino acids. The CDR3 nucleotides are TGTGCCAGCGGGGCTTACCGAGGTGGCTACACCTTC. Amino acid sequence: CASGAYRGGYTF.